This TCR beta chain emerged from a study of blood T cell repertoires in COVID-19. As for the study in general: Acute and convalescent COVID-19 specimens originated in the United States, Italy and Spain. From T cells, B-cell-depleted T cells, or PBMCs came the material, which was cDNA or gDNA.

The germline gives CDR1 SGHNT, CDR2 YYREEE (reference sequence). V lost 3 bases and J 9 bases, leaving 16 bases between the germline ends. The CDR3 loop spans 13 amino acids. In the original analysis: The assay estimated nucleated cells by amplifying reference gene primers. This table comes from immunoSEQ multiplex PCR, and its TCRdb copy is limited to in-frame clones, with some not included. That table is the source of V, J and clone size, and D and trimming were worked out from the DNA. This table has approximately 200,000 clones, 65% to 85% appearing once. The V and J genes are TRBV5-4 and TRBJ2-7, with a tentative D call TRBD1 (5 bases). The specimen was peripheral blood. This sequence originates from a man in his sixties with active or convalescent COVID-19. The CDR3 DNA sequence: TGTGCCAGCAGCTCCGGACATGCCCTTGGGCAGTACTTC. It codes for CASSSGHALGQYF.